The sequence of this T cell receptor (beta chain) was determined in a study of control samples from healthy donors and cancer patients. Data came from immunoSEQ multiplex PCR; TCRdb stores just in-frame clones and leaves some out. The table records more than 100,000 clones, approximately 92% of them present only once. The CDR3 runs to 11 residues. The V gene lost 6 bases and the J gene lost 7 bases, with 10 bases spanning the gap. Germline V lookup: CDR1 LGHDT, CDR2 YNNKEL (reference sequence). The J gene is TRBJ2-7, the V gene TRBV3-1 (or the pseudogene TRBV3-2); the D gene is possibly TRBD2 (5 bases). The sequencing input was blood. The receptor's source is a man between 18 and 29 years old in good health. The CDR3 region has the DNA TGTGCCAGCAGGCTACGGGGAGAGCAGTACTTC. Translating gives CASRLRGEQYF.